This is a list of T cell receptor beta chains from one sample in a study of T cell repertoires in cytomegalovirus infection. These receptors have no known antigen. One entry per CDR3 protein results from TCRdb running MiXCR on the reads. The sample lists about 770,000 distinct CDR3 sequences; 25% to 35% were seen once. The starting material was cultured CD8+ T cells from PBMCs, obtained from culture after CMV antigen stimulation. Receptors were obtained from a human donor in good health (CMV status not recorded). Some clones in this sample may be carry-over from other donors' samples. The CDR3 runs from the conserved cysteine through the conserved F or W. Each record gives: clone size, V gene, CDR3 length, D gene, J gene, CDR3 protein, CDR3 DNA. The D gene is left open where the match is weak. Where a row states a size, it is once, few, many or the class of an expanded clone; other rows omit it.

abundance: many; v_gene: TRBV7-6; len: 12; d_gene: NA; j_gene: TRBJ2-7; CDR3aa: CASSSQGVEQYF; CDR3nt: TGTGCCAGCAGCTCACAAGGGGTCGAGCAGTACTTC
abundance: NA; v_gene: TRBV7-9; len: 12; d_gene: NA; j_gene: TRBJ2-3; CDR3aa: CASTATTDTQYF; CDR3nt: TGTGCCAGCACCGCTACCACAGATACGCAGTATTTT
abundance: NA; v_gene: TRBV5-6; len: 16; d_gene: NA; j_gene: TRBJ2-6; CDR3aa: CASSGLRSSGANVLTF; CDR3nt: TGTGCCAGCAGCGGCCTAAGATCCTCTGGGGCCAACGTCCTGACTTTC
abundance: NA; v_gene: TRBV5-1; len: 15; d_gene: NA; j_gene: TRBJ1-2; CDR3aa: CASSPQGAESYGYTF; CDR3nt: TGCGCCAGCAGCCCGCAAGGGGCTGAGAGCTATGGCTACACCTTC
abundance: NA; v_gene: TRBV7-6; len: 17; d_gene: TRBD2; j_gene: TRBJ2-5; CDR3aa: CASSQGLAGEFQETQYF; CDR3nt: TGTGCCAGCAGCCAAGGGCTAGCGGGGGAATTCCAAGAGACCCAGTACTTC
abundance: few; v_gene: TRBV15; len: 15; d_gene: TRBD1; j_gene: TRBJ2-4; CDR3aa: CATSRIDRARDIQYF; CDR3nt: TGTGCCACCAGCAGGATAGACAGGGCGAGGGACATTCAGTACTTC
abundance: once; v_gene: TRBV6-4; len: 12; d_gene: NA; j_gene: TRBJ1-2; CDR3aa: CASSDSRYGYTF; CDR3nt: TGTGCCAGCAGTGACTCCCGTTATGGCTACACCTTC
abundance: many; v_gene: TRBV4-1; len: 14; d_gene: NA; j_gene: TRBJ1-1; CDR3aa: CASSLGPGDTEAFF; CDR3nt: TGCGCCAGCAGCCTCGGTCCAGGGGACACTGAAGCTTTCTTT
abundance: NA; v_gene: TRBV4-2; len: 18; d_gene: NA; j_gene: TRBJ2-5; CDR3aa: CASSKRYRTSSDQETQYF; CDR3nt: TGTGCCAGCAGCAAAAGATATCGGACATCCAGTGACCAAGAGACCCAGTACTTC
abundance: NA; v_gene: TRBV27; len: 11; d_gene: NA; j_gene: TRBJ1-1; CDR3aa: CASIGPTEAFF; CDR3nt: TGTGCCAGCATCGGACCCACTGAAGCTTTCTTT
abundance: many; v_gene: TRBV20-1; len: 13; d_gene: TRBD1; j_gene: TRBJ1-1; CDR3aa: CSARGGQGLEAFF; CDR3nt: TGCAGTGCTAGGGGAGGACAGGGATTGGAAGCTTTCTTT